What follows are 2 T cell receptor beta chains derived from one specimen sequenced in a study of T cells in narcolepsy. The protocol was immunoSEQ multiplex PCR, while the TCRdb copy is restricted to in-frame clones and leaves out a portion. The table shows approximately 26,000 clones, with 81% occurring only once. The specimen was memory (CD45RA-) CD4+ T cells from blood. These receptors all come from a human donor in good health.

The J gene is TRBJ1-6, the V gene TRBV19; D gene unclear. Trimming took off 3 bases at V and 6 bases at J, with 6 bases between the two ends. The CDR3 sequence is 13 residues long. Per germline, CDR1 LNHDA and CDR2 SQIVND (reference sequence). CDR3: CASSMGSNSPLHF. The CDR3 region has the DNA TGTGCCAGTAGTATGGGGTCTAATTCACCCCTCCACTTT.

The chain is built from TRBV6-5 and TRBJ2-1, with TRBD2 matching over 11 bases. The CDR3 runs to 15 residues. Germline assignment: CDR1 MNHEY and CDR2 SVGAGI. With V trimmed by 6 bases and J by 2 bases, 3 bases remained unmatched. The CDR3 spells CASRLSGGAYNEQFF. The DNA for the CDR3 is TGTGCCAGCAGACTTAGCGGGGGGGCCTACAATGAGCAGTTCTTC.